One TCR beta chain is described in this entry. This entry belongs to a study of T-cell reconstitution after alpha-beta-depleted transplantation in children. It was with unique molecular identifiers that the TCRbeta library was prepared. TCRdb ran MiXCR on the PCR reads and lists one entry per CDR3 protein. The sample shows around 94,000 distinct CDR3 sequences, less than 6% of them seen only once. Specimen: PBMCs, mostly from graft donor cells, collected 60 days after TCRalphabeta/CD19-depleted stem cell transplant. This clonotype was sampled from a female patient aged 2 to 10 who had a stem cell transplant for Fanconi anemia, so the T cells may come from the graft donor.

CDR3 region: CASSRGQGAIYEQYF. CDR3 coding DNA: TGTGCCAGCAGCCGCGGACAGGGTGCCATCTACGAGCAGTACTTC. The rearrangement joins TRBV4-2 to TRBJ2-7, with TRBD1 matching 8 bases. V lost 4 bases and J lost 3; bases outside the gene matches: 8. This CDR3 comprises 15 residues. Germline V gives CDR1 LGHNA, CDR2 YNFKEQ.